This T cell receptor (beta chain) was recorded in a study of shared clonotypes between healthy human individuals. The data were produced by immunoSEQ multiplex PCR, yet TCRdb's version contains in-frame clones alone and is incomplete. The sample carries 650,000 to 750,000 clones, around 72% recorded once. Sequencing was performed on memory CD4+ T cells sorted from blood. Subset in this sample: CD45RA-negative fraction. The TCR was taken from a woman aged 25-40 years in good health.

The CDR3 region has the DNA TGTGCCAGCAGCGGGGACTTGACCCACGAGCAGTACTTC. This encodes CASSGDLTHEQYF. The chain is built from TRBV2 and TRBJ2-7; D perhaps matches TRBD2 (6 bases). Trimming removed 6 bases from V and 5 bases from J, with 14 bases in between. The CDR3 consists of 13 residues. CDR1 is SNHLY, CDR2 FYNNEI, per germline.